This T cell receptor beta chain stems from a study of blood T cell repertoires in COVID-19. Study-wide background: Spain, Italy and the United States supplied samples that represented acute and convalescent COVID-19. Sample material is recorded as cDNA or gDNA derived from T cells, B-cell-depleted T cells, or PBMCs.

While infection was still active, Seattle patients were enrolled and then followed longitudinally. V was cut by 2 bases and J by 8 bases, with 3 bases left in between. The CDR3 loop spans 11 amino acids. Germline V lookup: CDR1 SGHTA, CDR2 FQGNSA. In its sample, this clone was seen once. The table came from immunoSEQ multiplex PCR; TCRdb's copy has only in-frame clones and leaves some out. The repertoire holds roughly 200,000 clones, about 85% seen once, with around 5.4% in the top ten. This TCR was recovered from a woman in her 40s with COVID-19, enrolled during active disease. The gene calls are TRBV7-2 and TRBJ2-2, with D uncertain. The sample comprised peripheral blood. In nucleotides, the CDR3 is TGTGCCAGCAGCTTACCGGGGGAGCTGTTTTTT. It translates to CASSLPGELFF.